A single T cell receptor (beta chain) is shown here with its context. Per the study methods: Researchers report that nucleated cell counts were estimated from reference gene primer amplification. Measured with immunoSEQ multiplex PCR; TCRdb has only the in-frame clones, and not every one. V, J and clone size derive from that table, while D and trimming were established from the DNA sequence. In the table there are around 260,000 clones, roughly 90% of which are singletons. This sample is drawn from a study of blood T cell repertoires in COVID-19. At the level of the study: Both acute and convalescent COVID-19 samples were obtained from the United States, Italy and Spain. Sources were T cells, B-cell-depleted T cells, or PBMCs; the material itself was cDNA or gDNA.

CDR3 length: 14 amino acids. Germline V gene data show CDR1 as ENHRY and CDR2 as SYGVKD. With 8 bases clipped from V and 0 bases from J, the junction kept 3 bases outside the gene matches. The chain recombines TRBV10-3 with TRBJ2-2; 7 positions agree with TRBD1. This clonotype was obtained from a man under 40 with active or convalescent COVID-19. Sequenced sample: peripheral blood. The CDR3 sequence is CAILTGANTGELFF. The DNA of the CDR3 is TGTGCCATCTTAACAGGGGCGAACACCGGGGAGCTGTTTTTT.